Each of the 32 T cell receptor beta chains below was sequenced from the same sample in a study of shared clonotypes between healthy human individuals. The protocol was immunoSEQ multiplex PCR, while the TCRdb copy is restricted to in-frame clones and leaves out a portion. There are around 750,000 clones in the sample; under 80% occur only once, and roughly 1.7% lies in the top ten. Sequencing input: memory CD4+ T cells sorted from blood. Subset denoted: CD45RA-negative fraction. These receptors all come from a woman between 25 and 40 years old in good health.

This clone was counted a single time. The chain joins TRBV4-3 to TRBJ1-2; D is undetermined. CDR1 is LGHNA and CDR2 is YSLEER in the germline V gene. Trimming stripped 0 bases from V and 4 bases from J, with 12 bases between. The CDR3 totals 15 residues. Written as DNA, the CDR3 is TGCGCCAGCAGCCAAGATGGAAGGGTGGCCTATGGCTACACCTTC. As protein: CASSQDGRVAYGYTF.

This chain uses TRBV11-1 with TRBJ1-1; TRBD1 matches 7 bases. Germline CDR1 and CDR2: SGHAT and FQDESV (reference sequence). V trimming: 1 base; J trimming: 9 bases; junction bases outside the gene matches: 8. The CDR3 totals 14 residues. The DNA of the CDR3 is TGTGCCAGCAGCTTAGGACAGGGCTTTGAGAAAGCTTTCTTT. As protein: CASSLGQGFEKAFF.

V usage is TRBV28 and J usage is TRBJ2-6; D tentatively reads TRBD1 or TRBD2 (5 bases each). Germline CDR1 reads MDHEN; CDR2 reads SYDVKM. Trimming stripped 6 bases from V and 0 bases from J, with 15 bases between. This CDR3 contains 17 residues. CDR3 loop: CASRGPGKSSGANVLTF. CDR3 in DNA: TGTGCCAGCAGGGGACCTGGGAAGAGCTCTGGGGCCAACGTCCTGACTTTC.

The chain recombines TRBV19 with TRBJ1-5; no firm D call. V was trimmed by 0 bases and J by 0 bases, leaving 9 bases between them. Germline assignment: CDR1 LNHDA and CDR2 SQIVND (reference sequence). The CDR3 sequence is 16 residues long. CDR3 residues: CASSIDLRYSNQPQHF. The CDR3 bases are TGTGCCAGTAGTATAGATTTAAGATATAGCAATCAGCCCCAGCATTTT.

The chain is built from TRBV2 and TRBJ2-7; D remains ambiguous. Trimming left V 1 base short and J 1 base short, with 8 bases between. CDR3 size: 14 residues. Germline V gene sequence: CDR1 SNHLY, CDR2 FYNNEI. For the CDR3, the DNA is TGTGCCAGCAGTGAAGGGGAACAGTCCTACGAGCAGTACTTC. Protein product: CASSEGEQSYEQYF. The entire variable domain, with the rest obtained from reference TRBV2 and TRBJ2-7, is as follows: EPEVTQTPSHQVTQMGQEVILRCVPISNHLYFYWYRQILGQKVEFLVSFYNNEISEKSEIFDDQFSVERPDGSNFTLKIRSTKLEDSAMYFCASSEGEQSYEQYFGPGTRLTVT.

The CDR3 nucleotides read TGTGCCAGCAGTCCCCAGACTAGCGGGAGGAACAATGAGCAGTTCTTC. Translating it yields CASSPQTSGRNNEQFF. The chain is built from TRBV28 and TRBJ2-1, with 13 bases that match TRBD2. The germline V gene encodes CDR1 MDHEN and CDR2 SYDVKM. J gave up 5 bases and V 5 bases, and 6 bases lay outside the gene matches. The CDR3 is 16 amino acids.

Concerning this clone itself: A read error likely explains this, since a far larger clone differs by one base. Other DNA sequences in the sample encode the same CDR3. The chain combines TRBV7-2 with TRBJ2-1, with TRBD2 matching over 7 bases. V lost 5 bases to trimming and J lost 0 bases; unmatched junction nucleotides: 4. Germline CDR1 reads SGHTA; CDR2 reads FQGNSA. This CDR3 spans 15 amino acids. This CDR3 is CASSTQRDSYNEQFF. Here the CDR3 DNA reads TGTGCCAGCAGCACTCAGCGGGACTCCTACAATGAGCAGTTCTTC. Together with reference TRBV7-2 and TRBJ2-1, the CDR3 gives the full variable domain: GAGVSQSPSNKVTEKGKDVELRCDPISGHTALYWYRQSLGQGLEFLIYFQGNSAPDKSGLPSDRFSAERTGGSVSTLTIQRTQQEDSAVYLCASSTQRDSYNEQFFGPGTRLTVL.

The gene calls are TRBV15 and TRBJ2-7; 10 bases are a match to TRBD1. CDR3 length: 13 amino acids. The V gene end was trimmed by 5 bases and the J gene end by 5 bases; junction bases not matched to a gene: 3. Germline CDR1 is LNHNV and CDR2 is YYDKDF (reference sequence). The CDR3, as DNA: TGTGCCACCAGCGTTGGGACAGGGGACGAGCAGTACTTC. Its translation is CATSVGTGDEQYF.

J is TRBJ2-7 and V is TRBV28; 10 positions match TRBD1. Unmatched junction bases numbered 6, after V lost 5 bases and J lost 2 bases. CDR3 size: 15 residues. CDR1 and CDR2 from the germline V gene are MDHEN and SYDVKM. DNA for the CDR3: TGTGCCAGCAGTCTCGGGACAGGGGCACCCTACGAGCAGTACTTC. Residues: CASSLGTGAPYEQYF.

The chain combines TRBV28 with TRBJ2-1, with 8 bases matching TRBD2. With 3 bases clipped from V and 7 bases from J, the junction kept 23 bases outside the gene matches. The V gene's germline CDR1 is MDHEN and CDR2 SYDVKM. This CDR3 is 20 amino acids long. CDR3 residues: CASSFSTGGFSSVILNEQFF. CDR3 sequence (DNA): TGTGCCAGCAGTTTCTCCACGGGAGGGTTCAGTTCAGTAATATTAAATGAGCAGTTCTTC.

The chain uses TRBV28 and TRBJ2-7; 8 nucleotides agree with TRBD1. Trimming cost V 5 bases and J 2 bases; bases outside gene matches: 5. Germline V lookup: CDR1 MDHEN, CDR2 SYDVKM. CDR3 length equals 14 residues. The CDR3 DNA reads TGTGCCAGCAGTCTGGACAGGGTAGCCTACGAGCAGTACTTC. Translating gives CASSLDRVAYEQYF.

V gene TRBV5-1 combines with J gene TRBJ2-5; D tentatively reads TRBD1 or TRBD2 (6 bases each). This CDR3 has 15 amino acids. The germline V gene encodes CDR1 SGHRS and CDR2 YFSETQ. V lost 4 bases and J 5 bases, leaving 18 bases between the germline ends. CDR3 sequence reads: CASSPVGGLTETQYF. For the CDR3, the DNA is TGCGCCAGCAGCCCGGTTGGGGGGCTCACGGAGACCCAGTACTTC. Variable domain in full (rest from reference TRBV5-1 and TRBJ2-5): KAGVTQTPRYLIKTRGQQVTLSCSPISGHRSVSWYQQTPGQGLQFLFEYFSETQRNKGNFPGRFSGRQFSNSRSEMNVSTLELGDSALYLCASSPVGGLTETQYFGPGTRLLVL.

This sequence joins TRBV5-4 and TRBJ2-1; no reliable D call. The germline V and J ends were trimmed by 0 bases and 6 bases, with 16 bases remaining between them. This CDR3 comprises 16 residues. Germline CDR1 reads SGHNT; CDR2 reads YYREEE (reference sequence). The CDR3 loop reads CASSLVLGPSRNEQFF. CDR3 sequence (DNA): TGTGCCAGCAGCTTGGTTCTCGGACCCAGTCGCAATGAGCAGTTCTTC.

The genes are TRBV28 and TRBJ1-1; 8 nucleotides match TRBD1. Germline CDR1 is MDHEN and CDR2 is SYDVKM. V was clipped by 6 bases and J by 1 base; unmatched bases: 10. The CDR3 contains 16 residues. DNA for the CDR3: TGTGCCAGCAGCTGGGACAGGATGTCTGAGAACACTGAAGCTTTCTTT. This encodes CASSWDRMSENTEAFF.

The V and J genes are TRBV6-5 and TRBJ2-5; 8 positions match TRBD1. The CDR3 totals 15 residues. Germline V gene sequence: CDR1 MNHEY, CDR2 SVGAGI. J lost 1 base, V lost 6 bases, and 7 bases had no gene match. CDR3 region: CASSRDRQSQETQYF. DNA of the CDR3: TGTGCCAGCAGCCGGGACAGGCAATCCCAAGAGACCCAGTACTTC.

This chain uses TRBV5-1 with TRBJ1-1; unclear D gene. Germline V gene lookup returns CDR1 SGHRS and CDR2 YFSETQ. The CDR3 is made up of 15 amino acids. Between the trimmed V and J ends, which lost 0 bases and 1 base, there was a span of 10 bases. For the CDR3, the DNA is TGCGCCAGCAGCTTGGCAGGACCGGCGAACACTGAAGCTTTCTTT. It is translated as CASSLAGPANTEAFF.

This clone showed up just once. The CDR3 here is CASSDNGTSGTQETQYF. Here the CDR3 DNA reads TGTGCCAGCAGTGACAACGGGACTAGCGGGACCCAAGAGACCCAGTACTTC. The chain couples TRBV6-4 to TRBJ2-5; 13 bases fit TRBD2. Germline CDR1 reads MRHNA; CDR2 reads SNTAGT. The CDR3 totals 17 residues. V was pared by 2 bases and J by 1 base, with 4 bases of the junction left unmatched.

The rearrangement joins TRBV28 to TRBJ2-7, with D perhaps TRBD1 (6 bases). Germline-derived CDR1 and CDR2 are MDHEN and SYDVKM. The V gene lost 2 bases and the J gene lost 7 bases, with 15 bases spanning the gap. This CDR3 is 14 amino acids long. CDR3: CASSLSHRAWEQYF. In DNA, the CDR3 is TGTGCCAGCAGTTTAAGTCACAGGGCTTGGGAGCAGTACTTC.

The chain carries TRBV7-2 and TRBJ2-3; 8 positions agree with TRBD1. V dropped 5 bases and J dropped 3; count of bases not matched to a gene: 7. Germline-derived CDR1 and CDR2 are SGHTA and FQGNSA. The CDR3 runs to 15 residues. The CDR3 spells CASSGQGLHTDTQYF. The CDR3 nucleotides are TGTGCCAGCAGCGGACAGGGTCTTCATACAGATACGCAGTATTTT. Combining the CDR3 with reference TRBV7-2 and TRBJ2-3 gives the whole variable domain GAGVSQSPSNKVTEKGKDVELRCDPISGHTALYWYRQSLGQGLEFLIYFQGNSAPDKSGLPSDRFSAERTGGSVSTLTIQRTQQEDSAVYLCASSGQGLHTDTQYFGPGTRLTVL.

This chain joins TRBV7-9 and TRBJ2-2; the match to TRBD2 covers 12 bases. J lost 4 bases, V lost 6 bases, and 6 bases had no gene match. This CDR3 spans 16 amino acids. Germline lookup yields CDR1 SEHNR and CDR2 FQNEAQ (reference sequence). The CDR3 nucleotides are TGTGCCAGCAGGACTAGCGGGAGTGGGGCCACCGGGGAGCTGTTTTTT. It codes for CASRTSGSGATGELFF.

The rearrangement links TRBV28 to TRBJ1-1, with D hard to call. V was cut by 7 bases and J by 7 bases, with 13 bases left in between. CDR1 and CDR2 from the germline V gene are MDHEN and SYDVKM. The CDR3 spans 12 residues. CDR3 residues: CASINFVSEAFF. DNA of the CDR3: TGTGCCAGCATAAACTTTGTAAGTGAAGCTTTCTTT.

The chain has TRBV4-1 and TRBJ2-4; a possible D gene is TRBD1 (5 bases). V lost 1 base, J lost 13 bases, and 11 bases lay in between. Germline CDR1 reads MGHRA; CDR2 reads YSYEKL. CDR3 size: 12 residues. The DNA of the CDR3 is TGCGCCAGCAGCCAAGTGCAGGGATTACAGTACTTC. This codes for CASSQVQGLQYF.

CDR3 amino acids: CASRRLAAYNEQFF. Here the CDR3 DNA reads TGCGCCAGCAGAAGACTAGCGGCTTACAATGAGCAGTTCTTC. The V call is TRBV5-1, the J call TRBJ2-1; 9 bases match TRBD2. Germline V gene sequence: CDR1 SGHRS, CDR2 YFSETQ. The CDR3 runs 14 residues. With 5 bases clipped from V and 4 bases from J, the junction kept 4 bases outside the gene matches.

This clone was seen only a few times. CDR3 protein: CSIRTGQETQYF. The CDR3, as DNA: TGCAGCATCCGGACAGGGCAAGAGACCCAGTACTTC. This chain links TRBV29-1 with TRBJ2-5, with TRBD1 identical over 8 bases. Trimming removed 8 bases from V and 2 bases from J; junction bases left unmatched: 4. The CDR3 totals 12 residues. Germline CDR1 and CDR2: SQVTM and ANQGSEA.

This clone was detected only a few times. The chain couples TRBV5-1 to TRBJ2-3; D gene uncertain. Germline V gene sequence: CDR1 SGHRS, CDR2 YFSETQ. With 6 bases removed from V and 1 base from J, the gap between germline ends came to 18 bases. The CDR3 has 16 residues. For the CDR3, the DNA is TGCGCCAGCACACAATCCGTAGCTGTCCGCACAGATACGCAGTATTTT. Its protein product is CASTQSVAVRTDTQYF.

V and J are TRBV28 and TRBJ1-2; 7 positions agree with TRBD1. The germline V gene has CDR1 MDHEN and CDR2 SYDVKM. This CDR3 contains 15 residues. The ends lost 6 bases at V and 3 bases at J; junction bases unmatched: 10. Here the CDR3 reads CASRHPEGADYGYTF. In nucleotides, the CDR3 is TGTGCCAGCAGACATCCAGAGGGGGCAGACTATGGCTACACCTTC.

On this clone: This CDR3 is also generated by other DNA sequences in the sample. The chain employs TRBV27 and TRBJ1-3; D is uncertain. The germline CDR1 and CDR2 sequences are MNHEY and SMNVEV (reference sequence). The CDR3 extends over 14 amino acids. V was pared by 2 bases and J by 1 base, with 6 bases between. CDR3 nucleotides: TGTGCCAGCAGTTTACAAGGTTCTGGAAACACCATATATTTT. Its translation is CASSLQGSGNTIYF.

V gene TRBV2 combines with J gene TRBJ2-4; 10 bases align to TRBD1. Germline assignment: CDR1 SNHLY and CDR2 FYNNEI. CDR3 length: 15 amino acids. With 6 bases clipped from V and 4 bases from J, the junction kept 6 bases outside the gene matches. The CDR3 DNA follows: TGTGCCAGCAGGGGGACAGGGGCTTTGAAAAACATTCAGTACTTC. Its protein is CASRGTGALKNIQYF.

There are a few counts of this clone. The chain has TRBV7-2 and TRBJ2-3; 8 positions match TRBD2. Losses at the gene ends were 7 bases for V and 1 base for J; bases not matched to a gene: 16. The CDR3 consists of 18 residues. Germline loops: CDR1 SGHTA, CDR2 FQGNSA. CDR3 amino acids: CASTKGIVAGSGTDTQYF. For the CDR3, the DNA is TGTGCCAGCACCAAAGGGATAGTAGCGGGATCGGGCACAGATACGCAGTATTTT.

The chain recombines TRBV18 with TRBJ2-2; 10 bases are a match to TRBD1. The CDR3 length is 16 residues. Losses at the gene ends were 0 bases for V and 4 bases for J; bases not matched to a gene: 2. Looked up from germline, CDR1 is KGHSH and CDR2 is LQKENI. The CDR3 coding sequence is TGTGCCAGCTCACCACCGGGACAGGGGCGCACCGGGGAGCTGTTTTTT. Its translation is CASSPPGQGRTGELFF.

The rearrangement joins TRBV5-1 to TRBJ2-2; D remains ambiguous. Trimming left V 0 bases short and J 1 base short, with 4 bases between. Germline CDR1 SGHRS, CDR2 YFSETQ. CDR3 length: 14 residues. In DNA form, the CDR3 reads TGCGCCAGCAGCTTGGCGCTGAACACCGGGGAGCTGTTTTTT. Translated, it gives CASSLALNTGELFF.

This chain uses TRBV30 with TRBJ2-4; TRBD1 agrees at 8 bases. J lost 7 bases, V lost 0 bases, and 5 bases had no gene match. The CDR3 is 14 residues long. Looked up from germline, CDR1 is GTSNPN and CDR2 is SVGIG (reference sequence). The CDR3 region is CAWSVKDRENIQYF. The CDR3 nucleotides read TGTGCCTGGAGTGTAAAGGACAGGGAGAACATTCAGTACTTC. The full variable domain, in which reference TRBV30 and TRBJ2-4 provide the parts outside the CDR3, is SQTIHQWPATLVQPVGSPLSLECTVEGTSNPNLYWYRQAAGRGLQLLFYSVGIGQISSEVPQNLSASRPQDRQFILSSKKLLLSDSGFYLCAWSVKDRENIQYFGAGTRLSVL.